Here is one TCR beta chain with its context. The data were obtained in a study of OX40 agonist ivuxolimab in advanced cancers. Looked up from germline, CDR1 is SGHKS and CDR2 is YYEKEE (reference sequence). Trimming at V came to 4 bases and at J to 5 bases, leaving 10 bases not matched to a gene. The CDR3 totals 15 residues. The table came from immunoSEQ multiplex PCR; TCRdb's copy has only in-frame clones and leaves some out. The repertoire has 20,000 to 25,000 clones, about 83% of them found once; the top ten carry about 51%. The chain links TRBV5-5 to TRBJ2-7; 9 bases map to TRBD1. The clonotype comes from an adult with an advanced solid tumor such as melanoma, head and neck, liver or kidney cancer. The sequenced sample was CD4+ or CD8+ T cells sorted from blood, obtained in a trial of the OX40 agonist ivuxolimab. Here the CDR3 reads CASSLETGGEDEQYF. The CDR3 coding sequence is TGTGCCAGCAGCCTGGAGACAGGGGGAGAGGACGAGCAGTACTTC.